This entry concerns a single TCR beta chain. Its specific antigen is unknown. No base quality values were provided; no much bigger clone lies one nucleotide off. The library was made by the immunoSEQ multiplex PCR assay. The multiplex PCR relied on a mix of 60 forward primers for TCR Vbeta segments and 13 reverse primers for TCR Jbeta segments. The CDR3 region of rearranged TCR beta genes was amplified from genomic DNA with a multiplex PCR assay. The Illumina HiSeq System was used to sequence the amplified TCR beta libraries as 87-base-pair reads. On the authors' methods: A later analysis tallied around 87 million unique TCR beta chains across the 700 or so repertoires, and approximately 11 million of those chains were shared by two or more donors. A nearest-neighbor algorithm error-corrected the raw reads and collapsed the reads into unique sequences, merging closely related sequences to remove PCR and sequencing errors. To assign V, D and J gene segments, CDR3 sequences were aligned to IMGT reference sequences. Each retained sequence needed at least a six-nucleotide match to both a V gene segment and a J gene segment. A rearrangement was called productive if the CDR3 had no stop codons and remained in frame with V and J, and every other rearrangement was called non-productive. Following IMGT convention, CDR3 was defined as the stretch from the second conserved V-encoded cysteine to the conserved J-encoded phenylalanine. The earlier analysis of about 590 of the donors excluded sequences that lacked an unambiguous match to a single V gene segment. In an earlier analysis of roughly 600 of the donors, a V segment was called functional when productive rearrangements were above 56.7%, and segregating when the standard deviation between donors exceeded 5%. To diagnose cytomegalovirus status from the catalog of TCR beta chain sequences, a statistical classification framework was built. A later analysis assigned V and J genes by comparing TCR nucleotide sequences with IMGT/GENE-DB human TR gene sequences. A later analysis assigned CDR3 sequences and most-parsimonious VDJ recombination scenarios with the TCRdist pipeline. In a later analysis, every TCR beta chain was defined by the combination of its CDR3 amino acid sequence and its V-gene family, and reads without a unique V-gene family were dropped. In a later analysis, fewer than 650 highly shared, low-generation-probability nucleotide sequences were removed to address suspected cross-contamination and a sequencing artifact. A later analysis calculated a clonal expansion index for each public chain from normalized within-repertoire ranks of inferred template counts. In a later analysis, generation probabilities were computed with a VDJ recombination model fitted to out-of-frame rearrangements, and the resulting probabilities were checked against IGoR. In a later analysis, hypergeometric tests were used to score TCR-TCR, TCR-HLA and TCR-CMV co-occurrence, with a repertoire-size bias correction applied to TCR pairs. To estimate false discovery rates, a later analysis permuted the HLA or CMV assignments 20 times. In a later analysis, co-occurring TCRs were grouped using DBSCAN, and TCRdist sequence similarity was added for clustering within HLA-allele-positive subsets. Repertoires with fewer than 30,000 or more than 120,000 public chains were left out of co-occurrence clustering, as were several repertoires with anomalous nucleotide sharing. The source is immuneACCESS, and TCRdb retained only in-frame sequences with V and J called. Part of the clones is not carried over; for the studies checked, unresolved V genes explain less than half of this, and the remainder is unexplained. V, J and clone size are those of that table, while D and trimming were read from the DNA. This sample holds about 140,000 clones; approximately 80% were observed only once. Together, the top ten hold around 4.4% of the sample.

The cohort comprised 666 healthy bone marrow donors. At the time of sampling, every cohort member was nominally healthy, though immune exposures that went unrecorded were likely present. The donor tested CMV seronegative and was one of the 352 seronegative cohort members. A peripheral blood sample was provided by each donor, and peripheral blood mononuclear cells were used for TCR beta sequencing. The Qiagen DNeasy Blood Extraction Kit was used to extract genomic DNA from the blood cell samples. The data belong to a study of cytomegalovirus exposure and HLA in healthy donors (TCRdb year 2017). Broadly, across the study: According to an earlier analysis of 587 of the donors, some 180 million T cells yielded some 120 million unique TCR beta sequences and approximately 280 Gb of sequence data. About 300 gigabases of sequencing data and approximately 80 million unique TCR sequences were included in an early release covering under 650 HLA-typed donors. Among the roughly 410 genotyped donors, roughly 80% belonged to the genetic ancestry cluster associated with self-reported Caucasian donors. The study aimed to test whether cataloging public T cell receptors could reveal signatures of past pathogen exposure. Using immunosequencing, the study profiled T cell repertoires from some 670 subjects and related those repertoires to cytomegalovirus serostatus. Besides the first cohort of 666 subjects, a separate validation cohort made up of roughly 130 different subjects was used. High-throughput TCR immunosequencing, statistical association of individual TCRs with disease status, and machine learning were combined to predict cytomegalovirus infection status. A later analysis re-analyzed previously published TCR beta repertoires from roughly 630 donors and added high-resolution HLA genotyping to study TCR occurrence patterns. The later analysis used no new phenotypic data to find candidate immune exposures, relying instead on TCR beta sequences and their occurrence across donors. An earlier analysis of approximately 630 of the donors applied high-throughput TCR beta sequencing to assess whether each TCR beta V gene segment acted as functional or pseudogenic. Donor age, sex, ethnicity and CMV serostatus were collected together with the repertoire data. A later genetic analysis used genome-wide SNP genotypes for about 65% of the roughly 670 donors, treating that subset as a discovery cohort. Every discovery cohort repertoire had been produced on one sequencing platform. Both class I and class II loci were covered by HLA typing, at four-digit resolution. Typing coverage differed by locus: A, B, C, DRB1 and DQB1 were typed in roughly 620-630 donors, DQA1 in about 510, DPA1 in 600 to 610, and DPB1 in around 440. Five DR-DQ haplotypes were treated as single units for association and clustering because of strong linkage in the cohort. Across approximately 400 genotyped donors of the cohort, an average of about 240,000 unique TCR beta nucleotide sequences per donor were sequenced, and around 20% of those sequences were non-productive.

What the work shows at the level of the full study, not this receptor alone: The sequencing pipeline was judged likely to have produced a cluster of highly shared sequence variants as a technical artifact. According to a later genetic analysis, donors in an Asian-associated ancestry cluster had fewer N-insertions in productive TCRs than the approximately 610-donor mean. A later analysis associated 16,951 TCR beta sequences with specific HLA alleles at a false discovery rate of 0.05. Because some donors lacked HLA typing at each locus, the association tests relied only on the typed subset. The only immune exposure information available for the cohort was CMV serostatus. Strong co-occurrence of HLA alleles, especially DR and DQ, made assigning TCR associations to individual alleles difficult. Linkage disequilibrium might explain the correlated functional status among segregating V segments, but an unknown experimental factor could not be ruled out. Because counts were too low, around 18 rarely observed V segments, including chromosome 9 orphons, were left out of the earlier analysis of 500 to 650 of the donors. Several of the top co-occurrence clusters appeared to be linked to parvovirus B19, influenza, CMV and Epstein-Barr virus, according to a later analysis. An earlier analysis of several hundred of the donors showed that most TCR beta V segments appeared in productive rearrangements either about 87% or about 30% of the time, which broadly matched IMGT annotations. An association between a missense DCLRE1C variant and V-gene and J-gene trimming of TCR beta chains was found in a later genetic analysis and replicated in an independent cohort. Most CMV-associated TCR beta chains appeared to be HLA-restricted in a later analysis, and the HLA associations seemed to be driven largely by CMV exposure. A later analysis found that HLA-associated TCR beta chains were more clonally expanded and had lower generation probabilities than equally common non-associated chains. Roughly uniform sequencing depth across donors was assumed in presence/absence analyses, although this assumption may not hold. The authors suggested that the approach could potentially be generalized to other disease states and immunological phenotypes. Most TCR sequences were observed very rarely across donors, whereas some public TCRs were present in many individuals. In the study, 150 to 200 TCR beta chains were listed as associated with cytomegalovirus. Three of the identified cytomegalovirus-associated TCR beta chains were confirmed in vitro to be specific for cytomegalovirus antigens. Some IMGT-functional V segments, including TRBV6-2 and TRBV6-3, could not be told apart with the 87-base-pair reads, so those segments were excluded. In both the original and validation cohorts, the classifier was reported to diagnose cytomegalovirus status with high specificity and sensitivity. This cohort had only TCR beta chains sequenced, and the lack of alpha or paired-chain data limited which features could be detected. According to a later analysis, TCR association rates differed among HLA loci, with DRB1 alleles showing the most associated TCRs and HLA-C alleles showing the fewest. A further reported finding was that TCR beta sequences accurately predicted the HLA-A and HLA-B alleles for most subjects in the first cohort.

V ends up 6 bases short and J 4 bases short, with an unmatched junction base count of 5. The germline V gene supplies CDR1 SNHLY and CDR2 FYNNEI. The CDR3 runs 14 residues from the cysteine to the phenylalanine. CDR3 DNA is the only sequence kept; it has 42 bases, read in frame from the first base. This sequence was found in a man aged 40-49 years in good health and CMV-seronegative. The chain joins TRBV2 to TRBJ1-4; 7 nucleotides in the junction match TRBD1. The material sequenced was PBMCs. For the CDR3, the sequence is CASRISGGNEKLFF. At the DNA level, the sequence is TGTGCCAGCAGAATATCAGGGGGTAATGAAAAACTGTTTTTT.